This T cell receptor (beta chain) comes out of a study of early stage breast cancer tumors. V lost 5 bases to trimming and J lost 7 bases, with 20 bases between them. Germline CDR1 SNHLY, CDR2 FYNNEI. The CDR3 covers 15 residues. Each sample had two DNA replicates, about 0.52 ug blood or roughly 1.4 ug tissue. TCRdb's table, derived via immunoSEQ multiplex PCR, lists solely in-frame clones and lacks some. The sample yields 60,000 to 80,000 clones, around 85% seen once. As concerns this clone: Its cognate antigen is unknown.

Overall study results and limits: Blood repertoires resembled normal breast more than tumor. Tumors had approximately 2.4-fold higher T cell density than normal breast.

The receptor was derived from a person aged 55-75 years with breast cancer. The chain employs TRBV2 and TRBJ2-5, with a weak D call TRBD1 (6 bases). Source material: blood. CDR3 protein: CASSLVGGSYGTQYF. CDR3 DNA sequence: TGTGCCAGCAGTCTAGTAGGGGGTTCATATGGGACCCAGTACTTC.